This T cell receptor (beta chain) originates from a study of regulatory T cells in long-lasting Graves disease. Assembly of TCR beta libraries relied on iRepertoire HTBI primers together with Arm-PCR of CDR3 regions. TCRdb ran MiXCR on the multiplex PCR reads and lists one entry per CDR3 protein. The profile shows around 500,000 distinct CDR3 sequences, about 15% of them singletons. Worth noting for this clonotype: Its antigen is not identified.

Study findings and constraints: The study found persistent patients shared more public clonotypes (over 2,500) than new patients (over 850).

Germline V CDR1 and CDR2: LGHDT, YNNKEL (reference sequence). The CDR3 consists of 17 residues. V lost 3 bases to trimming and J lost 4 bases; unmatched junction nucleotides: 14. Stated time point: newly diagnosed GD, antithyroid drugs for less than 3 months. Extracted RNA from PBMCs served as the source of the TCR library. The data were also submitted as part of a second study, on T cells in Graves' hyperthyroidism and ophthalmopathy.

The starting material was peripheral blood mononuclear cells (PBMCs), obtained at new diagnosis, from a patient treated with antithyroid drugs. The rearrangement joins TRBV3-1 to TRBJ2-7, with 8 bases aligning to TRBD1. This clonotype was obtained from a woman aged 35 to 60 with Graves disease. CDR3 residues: CASSHGLPGQGGYEQYF. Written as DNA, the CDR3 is TGTGCCAGCAGCCACGGGTTACCAGGACAGGGAGGATACGAGCAGTACTTC.